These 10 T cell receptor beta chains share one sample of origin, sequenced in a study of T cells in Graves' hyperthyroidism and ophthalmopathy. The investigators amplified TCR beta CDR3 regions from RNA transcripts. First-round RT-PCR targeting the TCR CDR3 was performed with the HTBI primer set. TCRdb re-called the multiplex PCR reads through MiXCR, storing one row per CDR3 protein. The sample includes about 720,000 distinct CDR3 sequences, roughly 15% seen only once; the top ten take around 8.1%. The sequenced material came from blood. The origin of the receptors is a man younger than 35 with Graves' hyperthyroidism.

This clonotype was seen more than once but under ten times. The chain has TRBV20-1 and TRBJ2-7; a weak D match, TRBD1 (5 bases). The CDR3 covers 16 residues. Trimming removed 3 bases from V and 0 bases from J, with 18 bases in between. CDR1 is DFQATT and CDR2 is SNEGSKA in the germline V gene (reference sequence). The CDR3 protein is CSARKLGRQSSYEQYF. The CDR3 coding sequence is TGCAGTGCTAGGAAATTGGGGCGGCAGAGCTCCTACGAGCAGTACTTC.

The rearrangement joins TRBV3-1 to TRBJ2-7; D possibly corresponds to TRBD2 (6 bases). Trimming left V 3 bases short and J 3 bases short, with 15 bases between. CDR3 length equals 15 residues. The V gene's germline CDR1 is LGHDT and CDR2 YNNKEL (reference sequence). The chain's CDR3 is CASSHTAGTDYEQYF. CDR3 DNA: TGTGCCAGCAGCCATACAGCAGGGACTGACTACGAGCAGTACTTC.

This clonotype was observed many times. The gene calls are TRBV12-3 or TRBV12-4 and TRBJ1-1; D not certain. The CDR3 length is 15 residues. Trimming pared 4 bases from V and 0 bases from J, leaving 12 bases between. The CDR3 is CASSYSQWMNTEAFF. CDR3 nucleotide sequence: TGTGCCAGCAGTTACTCACAGTGGATGAACACTGAAGCTTTCTTT.

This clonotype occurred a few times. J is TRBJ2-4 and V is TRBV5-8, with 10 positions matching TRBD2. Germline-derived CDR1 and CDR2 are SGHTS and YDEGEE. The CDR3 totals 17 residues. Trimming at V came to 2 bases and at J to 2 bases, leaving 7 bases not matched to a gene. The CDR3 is CASSFQAAGGTKNIQYF. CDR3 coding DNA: TGTGCCAGCAGCTTTCAAGCAGCGGGAGGGACCAAAAACATTCAGTACTTC.

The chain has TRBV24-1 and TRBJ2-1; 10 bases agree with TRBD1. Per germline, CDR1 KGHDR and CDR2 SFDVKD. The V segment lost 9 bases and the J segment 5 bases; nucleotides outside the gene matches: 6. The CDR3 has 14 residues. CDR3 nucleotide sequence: TGTGCCACCCGCGGGACAGGGGTCCACAATGAGCAGTTCTTC. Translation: CATRGTGVHNEQFF.

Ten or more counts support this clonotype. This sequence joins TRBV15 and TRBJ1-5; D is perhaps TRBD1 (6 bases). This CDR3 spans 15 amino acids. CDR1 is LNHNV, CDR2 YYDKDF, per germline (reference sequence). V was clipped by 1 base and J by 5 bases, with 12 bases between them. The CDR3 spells CATSRGGGPHQPQHF. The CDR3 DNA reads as TGTGCCACCAGCAGAGGGGGGGGGCCGCATCAGCCCCAGCATTTT. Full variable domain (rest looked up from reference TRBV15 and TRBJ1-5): DAMVIQNPRYQVTQFGKPVTLSCSQTLNHNVMYWYQQKSSQAPKLLFHYYDKDFNNEADTPDNFQSRRPNTSFCFLDIRSPGLGDTAMYLCATSRGGGPHQPQHFGDGTRLSIL.

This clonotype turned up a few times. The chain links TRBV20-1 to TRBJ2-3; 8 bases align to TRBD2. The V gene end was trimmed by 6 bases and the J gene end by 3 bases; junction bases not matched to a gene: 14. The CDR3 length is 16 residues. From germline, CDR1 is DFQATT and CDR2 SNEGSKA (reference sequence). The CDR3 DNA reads TGCAGTGCGGAAATGGCGGGAGGAGGGGAAACAGATACGCAGTATTTT. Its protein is CSAEMAGGGETDTQYF.

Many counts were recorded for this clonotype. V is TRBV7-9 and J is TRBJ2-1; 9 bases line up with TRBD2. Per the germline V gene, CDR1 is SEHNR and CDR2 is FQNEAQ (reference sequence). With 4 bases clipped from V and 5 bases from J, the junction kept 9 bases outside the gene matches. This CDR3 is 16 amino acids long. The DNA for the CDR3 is TGTGCCAGCAGCTGGAGCACTAGCGGGCGGGACAATGAGCAGTTCTTC. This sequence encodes CASSWSTSGRDNEQFF. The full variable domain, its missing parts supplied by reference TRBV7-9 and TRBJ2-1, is DTGVSQNPRHKITKRGQNVTFRCDPISEHNRLYWYRQTLGQGPEFLTYFQNEAQLEKSRLLSDRFSAERPKGSFSTLEIQRTEQGDSAMYLCASSWSTSGRDNEQFFGPGTRLTVL.

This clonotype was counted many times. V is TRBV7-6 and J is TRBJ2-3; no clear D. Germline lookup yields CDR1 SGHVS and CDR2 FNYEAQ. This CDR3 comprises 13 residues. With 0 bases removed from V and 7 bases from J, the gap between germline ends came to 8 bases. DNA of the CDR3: TGTGCCAGCAGCTTAGCGCTAAGTAATACGCAGTATTTT. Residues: CASSLALSNTQYF.

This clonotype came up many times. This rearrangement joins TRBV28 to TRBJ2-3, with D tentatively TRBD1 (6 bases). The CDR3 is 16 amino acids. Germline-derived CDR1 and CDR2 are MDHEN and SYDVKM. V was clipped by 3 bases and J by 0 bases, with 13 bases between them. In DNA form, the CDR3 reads TGTGCCAGCAGTTTCGTGACCAGGGGAAGCACAGATACGCAGTATTTT. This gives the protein CASSFVTRGSTDTQYF.